This T cell receptor beta chain comes out of a study of blood T cell repertoires in COVID-19. About the study: Collection of acute and convalescent COVID-19 samples took place in the United States, Italy and Spain.

Produced via immunoSEQ multiplex PCR; TCRdb's table is partial and in-frame only. The table shows tens of thousands of clones, with roughly 85% occurring only once. CDR3 length: 17 amino acids. Germline CDR1 is MDHEN and CDR2 is SYDVKM. V gave up 5 bases and J gave up 5 bases; unmatched junction bases: 12. The TCR originated in a human donor in a cohort sampled during active COVID-19. This chain connects TRBV28 to TRBJ1-1; 12 nucleotides line up with TRBD1. The material sequenced was peripheral blood. CDR3 sequence (DNA): TGTGCCAGCAGTCCCTGGGGACAGGGGGCGAAGCGTACTGAAGCTTTCTTT. Translating gives CASSPWGQGAKRTEAFF.